These 27 T cell receptor beta chains came from one sample sequenced in a study of T cell repertoires in cytomegalovirus infection (dated by TCRdb to 2018 to 2020). For these receptors, no antigen is known. Data came from an Illumina HiSeq 1500. TCRdb took the public reads, trimmed them with fastp at Q25, ran MiXCR for clone calling and kept in-frame beta chains. CDR3 protein duplicates are merged, each entry listing the most common genes and DNA. The sample includes roughly 920,000 distinct CDR3 sequences, with approximately 31% observed a single time. The top ten clonotypes cover roughly 12% of the sample. The treatment or condition tag for this specimen amounts to: in vitro stimulation with specific CMV peptide epitopes to enrich CMV-specific T cells. Material: cultured CD8+ T cells from PBMCs, obtained from culture after CMV antigen stimulation. The receptors were sampled from a human donor in good health (CMV status not recorded). Some clones in this sample may be carry-over from other donors' samples.

Note on this clonotype: It may be a read error: a sequence one base away is much more abundant. This chain uses TRBV7-6 with TRBJ2-1; D unresolved. Trimming took off 2 bases at V and 10 bases at J, with 9 bases between the two ends. Germline CDR1 SGHVS, CDR2 FNYEAQ. This CDR3 region has 12 residues. CDR3 coding DNA: TGTGCCAGCAGCTTACTAGACCAAGAGCAGTTCTTC. This codes for CASSLLDQEQFF.

The chain combines TRBV29-1 with TRBJ2-2; D remains unclear. Deletions cut 4 bases from V and 9 bases from J, with 18 bases between. Germline V CDR1 and CDR2: SQVTM, ANQGSEA. CDR3 length: 14 residues. CDR3 sequence reads: CSVVSPGGMRELFF. The CDR3 nucleotides are TGCAGCGTTGTTTCTCCCGGTGGAATGAGGGAGCTGTTTTTT.

This clonotype turned up a few times. The V call is TRBV11-2, the J call TRBJ2-7; 8 bases are a match to TRBD1. The V segment lost 2 bases and the J segment 3 bases; nucleotides outside the gene matches: 9. CDR3 length: 16 amino acids. Germline CDR1 is SGHAT and CDR2 is FQNNGV. The CDR3 sequence is CASSLWGRTGGYEQYV. CDR3 DNA sequence: TGTGCCAGCAGCTTATGGGGGCGAACAGGGGGCTACGAGCAGTACGTC.

This clonotype was found a few times. The chain uses TRBV7-6 and TRBJ2-5; D may be TRBD1 (6 bases). Germline-derived CDR1 and CDR2 are SGHVS and FNYEAQ. V lost 5 bases, J lost 1 base, and 11 bases lay in between. The CDR3 has 14 amino acids. In DNA form, the CDR3 reads TGTGCCAGCAGCACAGGACAGATCCAAGAGACCCAGTACTTC. It translates to CASSTGQIQETQYF.

The J gene is TRBJ1-5, the V gene TRBV28; D uncertain. Germline CDR1 MDHEN, CDR2 SYDVKM. This CDR3 spans 14 amino acids. V was clipped by 4 bases and J by 9 bases, with 16 bases between them. CDR3 region: CASSSPGGGSPQHF. DNA for the CDR3: TGTGCCAGCAGTTCCCCGGGAGGTGGGTCGCCCCAGCATTTT.

This clonotype was found a few times. The V call is TRBV6-5, the J call TRBJ2-1; unclear D gene. V was cut by 8 bases and J by 5 bases, with 13 bases left in between. The germline gives CDR1 MNHEY, CDR2 SVGAGI. The length of the CDR3 is 13 residues. CDR3 loop: CASGVGFDNEQFF. The CDR3, as DNA: TGTGCCAGCGGTGTAGGGTTCGACAATGAGCAGTTCTTC.

This clonotype occurred many times. V gene TRBV7-6 combines with J gene TRBJ2-5, with D possibly matching TRBD2 (6 bases). This CDR3 is built from 11 residues. Germline V lookup: CDR1 SGHVS, CDR2 FNYEAQ. V lost 5 bases to trimming and J lost 11 bases, with 12 bases between them. The CDR3: CASSPGGNQYF. CDR3 DNA: TGTGCCAGCAGCCCGGGCGGGAATCAGTACTTC.

CDR3 region: CASGFTLSGTSNTGELFF. The DNA for the CDR3 is TGTGCTAGTGGTTTCACACTCTCCGGGACTTCAAACACCGGGGAGCTGTTTTTT. V and J are TRBV12-5 and TRBJ2-2; possibly TRBD2 for D (6 bases). The V and J ends lost 3 bases and 2 bases respectively, with 19 bases between them. The CDR3 has 18 amino acids. The V gene's germline CDR1 is LGHNT and CDR2 FRNRAP.

This clonotype was detected ten times or more. This chain links TRBV27 with TRBJ2-3; D is possibly TRBD1 or TRBD2 (5 bases each). V dropped 6 bases and J dropped 1 base, with 11 bases sitting between them. Per the germline V gene, CDR1 is MNHEY and CDR2 is SMNVEV (reference sequence). The CDR3 has 14 residues. The CDR3 DNA reads TGTGCCAGCAGCTTAGTGGGGGGCACAGATACGCAGTATTTT. Translating gives CASSLVGGTDTQYF.

The V and J genes are TRBV7-6 and TRBJ2-3, with D unresolved. Trimming cost V 1 base and J 2 bases, with 25 bases left between them. Per the germline V gene, CDR1 is SGHVS and CDR2 is FNYEAQ. This CDR3 has 20 amino acids. The CDR3 region has the DNA TGTGCCAGCAGCTTAGACCCCGGACCCCTATCCCCCAGTTCCACAGATACGCAGTATTTT. The encoded protein is CASSLDPGPLSPSSTDTQYF.

The table lists this clonotype with a count of one. This may come from a read error, since a much larger clone is one base off. The CDR3, as DNA: TGTGTCAGCAGCTTTAGCGACAGGGGGACAGATACGCAGTATTTT. Translated, it gives CVSSFSDRGTDTQYF. The chain recombines TRBV7-6 with TRBJ2-3; TRBD1 matches 9 bases. Germline values: CDR1 SGHVS, CDR2 FNYEAQ. CDR3 length: 15 amino acids.

This clonotype was detected many times. This chain connects TRBV6-1 to TRBJ2-1; D not certain. Trimming took 5 bases from V and 2 from J, leaving 16 bases between them. Germline CDR1 MNHNS, CDR2 SASEGT. The CDR3 sequence is 16 residues long. CDR3: CASSLGVFVAYNEQFF. The CDR3 DNA is TGTGCCAGCAGTCTGGGTGTCTTCGTCGCCTACAATGAGCAGTTCTTC.

Notes on this clonotype: Germline and junction disagree at one end, which may indicate a read error. Here the CDR3 reads CATSDSRGVTDEKLFF. As DNA, the CDR3 is TGTGCCACCAGTGATTCGCGGGGGGTAACTGATGAAAAACTGTTTTTT. V usage is TRBV24-1 and J usage is TRBJ1-4, with D maybe TRBD1 (5 bases). The CDR3 length is 16 residues. Germline values: CDR1 KGHDR, CDR2 SFDVKD.

CDR3 protein: CASSIFVNWGTSSYNEQFF. The CDR3 DNA is TGTGCCAGTAGTATCTTCGTTAATTGGGGGACAAGCTCCTACAATGAGCAGTTCTTC. The chain carries TRBV19 and TRBJ2-1, with D possibly matching TRBD1 (6 bases). The germline V and J ends were trimmed by 3 bases and 0 bases, with 21 bases remaining between them. There are 19 residues in the CDR3. The V gene's germline CDR1 is LNHDA and CDR2 SQIVND (reference sequence).

This clonotype was observed once. The rearrangement uses TRBV7-9 and TRBJ1-2; D unresolved. Germline-derived CDR1 and CDR2 are SEHNR and FQNEAQ (reference sequence). Trimming stripped 2 bases from V and 5 bases from J, with 15 bases between. This CDR3 is built from 15 residues. This CDR3 reads CASSLTTSGEYGYTF. The CDR3 coding sequence is TGTGCCAGCAGCTTAACAACCTCCGGGGAATATGGCTACACCTTC.

This clonotype was seen more than once but under ten times. J is TRBJ1-2 and V is TRBV12-5; D not certain. The V gene lost 6 bases and the J gene lost 3 bases, with 8 bases spanning the gap. CDR1 and CDR2 (germline): LGHNT, FRNRAP. This CDR3 comprises 12 residues. This chain's CDR3 is CASGGLDYGYTF. In DNA, the CDR3 is TGTGCTAGTGGGGGTTTGGACTATGGCTACACCTTC. The full variable domain, rest sourced from reference TRBV12-5 and TRBJ1-2, is DARVTQTPRHKVTEMGQEVTMRCQPILGHNTVFWYRQTMMQGLELLAYFRNRAPLDDSGMPKDRFSAEMPDATLATLKIQPSEPRDSAVYFCASGGLDYGYTFGSGTRLTVV.

This clonotype occurred many times. This chain links TRBV7-8 with TRBJ2-1; 11 nucleotides match TRBD2. Trimming removed 0 bases from V and 1 base from J; junction bases left unmatched: 8. Germline CDR1 SGHVS, CDR2 FQNEAQ. This CDR3 region has 19 residues. The CDR3 protein is CASSLAIAGGPLSYNEQFF. The CDR3 DNA follows: TGTGCCAGCAGCTTAGCCATAGCGGGGGGGCCGTTGTCCTACAATGAGCAGTTCTTC.

Note on this clonotype: Just one base apart from a much larger clone, this may be a read error. V is TRBV12-3 or TRBV12-4 and J is TRBJ1-1, with D possibly matching TRBD1 (5 bases). The V gene lost 10 bases and the J gene lost 1 base, with 13 bases spanning the gap. CDR3 size: 13 residues. The CDR3, as DNA: TGTGCCAACAGCCGACAGTGGAACACTGAAGCTTTCTTT. This translates into CANSRQWNTEAFF.

The chain uses TRBV9 and TRBJ2-3; D unresolved. There are 12 residues in the CDR3. V dropped 5 bases and J dropped 4 bases, with 8 bases sitting between them. Germline V gene lookup returns CDR1 SGDLS and CDR2 YYNGEE. CDR3 protein: CASRAQADTQYF. CDR3 in DNA: TGTGCCAGCAGAGCCCAGGCAGATACGCAGTATTTT.

This clonotype has ten or more counts. This chain links TRBV7-2 with TRBJ2-1; D could derive from TRBD1 or TRBD2 (7 bases each). Between the trimmed V and J ends, which lost 4 bases and 6 bases, there was a span of 16 bases. The V gene's germline CDR1 is SGHTA and CDR2 FQGNSA. The CDR3 contains 15 residues. This CDR3 is CASSSGEGARNEQFF. CDR3 DNA sequence: TGTGCCAGCAGCTCTGGGGAGGGGGCGCGCAATGAGCAGTTCTTC.

The chain has TRBV12-3 or TRBV12-4 and TRBJ1-5; 7 positions match TRBD1. The CDR3 has 13 amino acids. Trimming took 8 bases from V and 7 from J; bases not matched to a gene: 8. The CDR3 region is CASVDRELQPQHF. CDR3 DNA: TGTGCCAGCGTCGACAGGGAGTTGCAGCCCCAGCATTTT.

This clonotype was recorded at least ten times. V gene TRBV28 combines with J gene TRBJ2-3, with 7 bases identical to TRBD2. This CDR3 has 14 amino acids. The V gene's germline CDR1 is MDHEN and CDR2 SYDVKM. With 8 bases clipped from V and 2 bases from J, the junction kept 7 bases outside the gene matches. The CDR3 nucleotides are TGTGCCAGCTTAGGACTAGGGGTCACAGATACGCAGTATTTT. This translates into CASLGLGVTDTQYF. The whole variable domain, remainder taken from reference TRBV28 and TRBJ2-3, is DVKVTQSSRYLVKRTGEKVFLECVQDMDHENMFWYRQDPGLGLRLIYFSYDVKMKEKGDIPEGYSVSREKKERFSLILESASTNQTSMYLCASLGLGVTDTQYFGPGTRLTVL.

The chain has TRBV6-2 or TRBV6-3 and TRBJ1-2, with D maybe TRBD1 (5 bases). The V gene lost 4 bases and the J gene lost 0 bases, with 18 bases spanning the gap. The CDR3 runs to 17 residues. The germline gives CDR1 MNHEY, CDR2 SVGEGT. CDR3 loop: CASSSSRDGRPNYGYTF. CDR3 in DNA: TGTGCCAGCAGTTCATCCCGGGACGGAAGACCTAACTATGGCTACACCTTC.

The chain employs TRBV6-2 or TRBV6-3 and TRBJ1-2, with 12 bases matching TRBD1. J lost 2 bases, V lost 0 bases, and 7 bases had no gene match. This CDR3 contains 18 residues. CDR1 and CDR2 from the germline V gene are MNHEY and SVGEGT. CDR3 DNA sequence: TGTGCCAGCAGTTACTCCCCGGGACAGGGGGCAACAAACTATGGCTACACCTTC. Its protein product is CASSYSPGQGATNYGYTF.

This clonotype has a single count. CDR3 residues: CASNSGGVYEQYV. DNA for the CDR3: TGTGCCAGCAATAGCGGGGGGGTATACGAGCAGTACGTC. The chain has TRBV7-9 and TRBJ2-7; 11 bases fit TRBD2. Germline CDR1 and CDR2: SEHNR and FQNEAQ (reference sequence). CDR3 length: 13 amino acids. After removal of 7 bases from V and 4 bases from J, the junction contained 3 bases not matched to a gene.

CDR3 DNA: TGTGCCGTTAGACAGGTGAACACTGAAGCTTTCTTT. Its translation: CAVRQVNTEAFF. J is TRBJ1-1 and V is TRBV2; possible D gene TRBD1, 6 bases. From germline, CDR1 is SNHLY and CDR2 FYNNEI. Trimming removed 11 bases from V and 0 bases from J, with 10 bases in between. The CDR3 spans 12 residues.

The rearrangement uses TRBV4-1 and TRBJ1-1; TRBD1 agrees at 8 bases. This CDR3 is 18 amino acids long. The ends lost 4 bases at V and 2 bases at J; junction bases unmatched: 15. The germline CDR1 and CDR2 sequences are MGHRA and YSYEKL. DNA of the CDR3: TGCGCCAGCAGCCCTCGGACCGGGACAGGAGTAATAAACACTGAAGCTTTCTTT. Its protein product is CASSPRTGTGVINTEAFF.